The next 8 T cell receptor beta chains were all read from a single sample in a study of shared clonotypes between healthy human individuals. Sequencing was performed with immunoSEQ multiplex PCR; in TCRdb, only in-frame clones are kept and a portion is missing. The sample consists of about 2.3 million clones, 85% to 95% of them appearing once. Specimen: naive CD4+ T cells from PBMCs. As to subset: CD45RA+ positively selected. All receptors derive from a man aged 18 to 29 in good health. Some clones in this sample may be carry-over from other donors' samples.

The CDR3, as DNA: TGTGCCAGCAGCCACGAGTCAGGTTTGGGGGAGCTGTTTTTT. It yields the protein CASSHESGLGELFF. The chain joins TRBV9 to TRBJ2-2, with D uncertain. This CDR3 has 14 amino acids. Germline CDR1 is SGDLS and CDR2 is YYNGEE. With 4 bases removed from V and 8 bases from J, the gap between germline ends came to 15 bases.

This clone was seen just once. Different DNA sequences within this sample yield the same CDR3. The J gene is TRBJ2-5, the V gene TRBV11-3; 7 bases align to TRBD2. From germline, CDR1 is SGHNT and CDR2 YENEEA. The CDR3 runs to 15 residues. V shed 1 base and J 2 bases; nucleotides not matched to a gene: 4. CDR3 sequence reads: CASSLGLATQETQYF. Written as DNA, the CDR3 is TGTGCCAGCAGCTTAGGACTAGCAACTCAAGAGACCCAGTACTTC.

The chain joins TRBV5-5 to TRBJ2-7, with 7 nucleotides matching TRBD1. Germline loops: CDR1 SGHKS, CDR2 YYEKEE (reference sequence). The CDR3 is made up of 16 amino acids. Trimming at V came to 4 bases and at J to 4 bases, leaving 14 bases not matched to a gene. CDR3 protein: CASSPDPWDRTYEQYF. Here the CDR3 DNA reads TGTGCCAGCAGCCCGGATCCCTGGGACAGAACTTACGAGCAGTACTTC. The variable domain in full, completed from reference TRBV5-5 and TRBJ2-7, reads DAGVTQSPTHLIKTRGQQVTLRCSPISGHKSVSWYQQVLGQGPQFIFQYYEKEERGRGNFPDRFSARQFPNYSSELNVNALLLGDSALYLCASSPDPWDRTYEQYFGPGTRLTVT.

The CDR3 reads CAWRGAGGGQFF. CDR3 bases: TGTGCCTGGAGAGGAGCGGGAGGTGGGCAGTTCTTC. The rearrangement joins TRBV30 to TRBJ2-1, with TRBD2 identical over 9 bases. V lost 3 bases and J lost 12; bases outside the gene matches: 6. Germline V gene data show CDR1 as GTSNPN and CDR2 as SVGIG (reference sequence). The CDR3 is 12 amino acids. Full variable domain (outside the CDR3, taken from reference TRBV30 and TRBJ2-1): SQTIHQWPATLVQPVGSPLSLECTVEGTSNPNLYWYRQAAGRGLQLLFYSVGIGQISSEVPQNLSASRPQDRQFILSSKKLLLSDSGFYLCAWRGAGGGQFFGPGTRLTVL.

The chain has TRBV7-8 and TRBJ2-5, with D perhaps matching TRBD2 (5 bases). V lost 3 bases to trimming and J lost 4 bases, with 12 bases between them. This CDR3 comprises 14 residues. The germline V gene has CDR1 SGHVS and CDR2 FQNEAQ. CDR3 DNA sequence: TGTGCCAGCAGCTTCAGAAAACGGGGAGAGACCCAGTACTTC. The encoded protein is CASSFRKRGETQYF.

The chain employs TRBV5-1 and TRBJ2-7; TRBD2 aligns across 12 bases. This CDR3 contains 15 residues. V gave up 2 bases and J gave up 5 bases; unmatched junction bases: 5. Germline V lookup: CDR1 SGHRS, CDR2 YFSETQ. The CDR3 DNA is TGCGCCAGCAGCTTAAGACTAGCGGGAGTGGACGAGCAGTACTTC. Protein sequence: CASSLRLAGVDEQYF.

This rearrangement joins TRBV2 to TRBJ2-1, with D tentatively TRBD2 (5 bases). From germline, CDR1 is SNHLY and CDR2 FYNNEI. V lost 6 bases to trimming and J lost 5 bases, with 14 bases between them. The CDR3 sequence is 14 residues long. In DNA form, the CDR3 reads TGTGCCAGCAGCGGCAGAGGAGCGGACAATGAGCAGTTCTTC. It encodes CASSGRGADNEQFF.

The count of this clone is one. The chain employs TRBV19 and TRBJ2-7, with D perhaps matching TRBD2 (6 bases). This CDR3 is 13 amino acids long. V was clipped by 4 bases and J by 2 bases, with 9 bases between them. From germline, CDR1 is LNHDA and CDR2 SQIVND (reference sequence). CDR3 nucleotide sequence: TGTGCCAGTAGTACGGGACTGCCCTACGAGCAGTACTTC. It yields the protein CASSTGLPYEQYF. The entire variable domain, with the rest obtained from reference TRBV19 and TRBJ2-7, is as follows: DGGITQSPKYLFRKEGQNVTLSCEQNLNHDAMYWYRQDPGQGLRLIYYSQIVNDFQKGDIAEGYSVSREKKESFPLTVTSAQKNPTAFYLCASSTGLPYEQYFGPGTRLTVT.